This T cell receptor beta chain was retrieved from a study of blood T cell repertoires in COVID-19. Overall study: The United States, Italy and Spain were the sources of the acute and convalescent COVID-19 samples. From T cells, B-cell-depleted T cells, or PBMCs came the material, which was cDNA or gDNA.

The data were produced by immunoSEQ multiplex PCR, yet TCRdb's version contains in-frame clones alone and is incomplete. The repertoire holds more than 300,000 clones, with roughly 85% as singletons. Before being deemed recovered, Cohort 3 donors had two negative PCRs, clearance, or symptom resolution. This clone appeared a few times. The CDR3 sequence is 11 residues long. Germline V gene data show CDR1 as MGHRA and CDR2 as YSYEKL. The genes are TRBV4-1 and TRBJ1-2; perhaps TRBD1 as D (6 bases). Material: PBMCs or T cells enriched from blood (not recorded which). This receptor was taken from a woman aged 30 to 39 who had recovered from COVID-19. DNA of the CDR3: TGCGCGACAGGAGCTAACTATGGCTACACCTTC. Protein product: CATGANYGYTF.